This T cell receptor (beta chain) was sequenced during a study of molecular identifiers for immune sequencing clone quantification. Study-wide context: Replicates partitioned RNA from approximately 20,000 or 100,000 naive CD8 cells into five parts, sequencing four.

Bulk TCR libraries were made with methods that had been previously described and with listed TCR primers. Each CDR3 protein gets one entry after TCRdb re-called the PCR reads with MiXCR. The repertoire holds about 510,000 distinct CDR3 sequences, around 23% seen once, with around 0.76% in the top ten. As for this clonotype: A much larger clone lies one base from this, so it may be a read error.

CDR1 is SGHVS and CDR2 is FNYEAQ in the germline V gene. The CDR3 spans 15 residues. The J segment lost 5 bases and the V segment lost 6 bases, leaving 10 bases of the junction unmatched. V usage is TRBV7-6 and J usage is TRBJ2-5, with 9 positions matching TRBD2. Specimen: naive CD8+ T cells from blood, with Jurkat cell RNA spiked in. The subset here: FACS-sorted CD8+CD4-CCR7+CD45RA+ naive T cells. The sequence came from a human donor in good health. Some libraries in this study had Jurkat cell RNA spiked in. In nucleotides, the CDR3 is TGTGCCAGCAGTCTGCTGGGTAGCGGGAGCGAGACCCAGTACTTC. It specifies CASSLLGSGSETQYF.